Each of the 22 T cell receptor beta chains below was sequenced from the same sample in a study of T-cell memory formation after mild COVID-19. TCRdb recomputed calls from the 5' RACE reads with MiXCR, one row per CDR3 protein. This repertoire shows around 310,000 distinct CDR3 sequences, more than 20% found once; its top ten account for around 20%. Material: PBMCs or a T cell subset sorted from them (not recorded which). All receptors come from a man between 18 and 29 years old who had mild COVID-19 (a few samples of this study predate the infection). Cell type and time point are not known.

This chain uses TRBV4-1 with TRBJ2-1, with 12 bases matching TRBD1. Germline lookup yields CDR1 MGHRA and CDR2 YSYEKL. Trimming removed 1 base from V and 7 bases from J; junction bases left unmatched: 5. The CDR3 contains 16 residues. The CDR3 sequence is CASSQGGTGGVNEQFF. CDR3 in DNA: TGCGCCAGCAGCCAAGGAGGGACAGGGGGCGTTAATGAGCAGTTCTTC.

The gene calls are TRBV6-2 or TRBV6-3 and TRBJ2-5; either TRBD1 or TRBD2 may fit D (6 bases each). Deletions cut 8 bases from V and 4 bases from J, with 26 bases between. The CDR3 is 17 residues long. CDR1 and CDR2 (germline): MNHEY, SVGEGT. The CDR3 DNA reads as TGTGCCAGCCACGACGGACTACTTGGGGGCGCGGGAGAGACCCAGTACTTC. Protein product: CASHDGLLGGAGETQYF.

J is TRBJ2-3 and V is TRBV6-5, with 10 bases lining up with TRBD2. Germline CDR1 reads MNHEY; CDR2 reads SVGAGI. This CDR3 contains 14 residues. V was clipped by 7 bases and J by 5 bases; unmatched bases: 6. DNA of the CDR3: TGTGCCAGCAAGCGGGGGGGGCAGGTAGATACGCAGTATTTT. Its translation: CASKRGGQVDTQYF.

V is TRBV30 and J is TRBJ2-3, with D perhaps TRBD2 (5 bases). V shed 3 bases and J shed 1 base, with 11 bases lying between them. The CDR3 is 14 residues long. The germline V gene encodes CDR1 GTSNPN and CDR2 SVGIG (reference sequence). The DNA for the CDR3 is TGTGCCTGGAGGAGAGGGCCGGGCACAGATACGCAGTATTTT. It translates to CAWRRGPGTDTQYF. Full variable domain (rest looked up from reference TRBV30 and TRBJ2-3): SQTIHQWPATLVQPVGSPLSLECTVEGTSNPNLYWYRQAAGRGLQLLFYSVGIGQISSEVPQNLSASRPQDRQFILSSKKLLLSDSGFYLCAWRRGPGTDTQYFGPGTRLTVL.

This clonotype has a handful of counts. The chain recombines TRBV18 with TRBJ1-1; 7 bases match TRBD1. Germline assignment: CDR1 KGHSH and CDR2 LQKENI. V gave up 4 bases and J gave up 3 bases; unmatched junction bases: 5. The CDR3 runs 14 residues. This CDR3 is CASSRLTGDTEAFF. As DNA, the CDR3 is TGTGCCAGCTCACGACTCACAGGGGACACTGAAGCTTTCTTT.

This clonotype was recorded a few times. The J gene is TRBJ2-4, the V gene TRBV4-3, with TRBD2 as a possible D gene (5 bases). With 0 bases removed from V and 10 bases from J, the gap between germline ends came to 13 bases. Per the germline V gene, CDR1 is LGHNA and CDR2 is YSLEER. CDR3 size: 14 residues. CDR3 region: CASSQDRHGMIQYF. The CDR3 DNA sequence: TGCGCCAGCAGCCAAGACCGACACGGGATGATTCAGTACTTC.

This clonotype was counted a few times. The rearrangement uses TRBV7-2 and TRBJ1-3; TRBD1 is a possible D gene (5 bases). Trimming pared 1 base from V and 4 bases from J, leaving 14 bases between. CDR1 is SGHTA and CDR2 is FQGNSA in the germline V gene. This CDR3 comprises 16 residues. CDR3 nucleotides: TGTGCCAGCAGCTTAGTGCTTCAGGGCTCAGGAAACACCATATATTTT. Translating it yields CASSLVLQGSGNTIYF.

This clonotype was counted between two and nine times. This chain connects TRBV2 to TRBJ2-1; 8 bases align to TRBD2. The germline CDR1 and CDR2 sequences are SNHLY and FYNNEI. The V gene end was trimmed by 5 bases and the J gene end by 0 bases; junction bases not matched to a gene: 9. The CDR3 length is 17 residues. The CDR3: CASSNRGGPSSYNEQFF. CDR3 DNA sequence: TGTGCCAGCAGTAACCGCGGGGGGCCGAGCTCCTACAATGAGCAGTTCTTC.

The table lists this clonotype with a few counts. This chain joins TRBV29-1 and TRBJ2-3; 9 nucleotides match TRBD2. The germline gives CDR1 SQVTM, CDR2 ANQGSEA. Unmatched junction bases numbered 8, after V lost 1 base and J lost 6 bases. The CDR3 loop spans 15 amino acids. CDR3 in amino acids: CSVEGRGGAGDTQYF. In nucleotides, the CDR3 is TGCAGCGTTGAAGGTCGCGGGGGGGCCGGGGATACGCAGTATTTT.

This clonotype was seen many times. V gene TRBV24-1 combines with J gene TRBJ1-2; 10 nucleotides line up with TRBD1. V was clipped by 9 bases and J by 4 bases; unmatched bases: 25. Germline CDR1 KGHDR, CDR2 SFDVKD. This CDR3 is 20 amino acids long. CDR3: CATGPRRNLWDRGSPYGYTF. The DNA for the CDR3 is TGTGCCACCGGCCCCCGTCGCAACCTATGGGACAGGGGATCCCCCTATGGCTACACCTTC.

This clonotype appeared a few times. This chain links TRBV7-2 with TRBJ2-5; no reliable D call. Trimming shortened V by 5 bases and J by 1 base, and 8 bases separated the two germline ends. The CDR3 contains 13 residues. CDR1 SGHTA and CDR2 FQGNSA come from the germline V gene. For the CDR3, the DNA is TGTGCCAGCAGCCGCAAGACCCAAGAGACCCAGTACTTC. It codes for CASSRKTQETQYF. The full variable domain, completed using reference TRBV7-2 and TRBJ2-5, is GAGVSQSPSNKVTEKGKDVELRCDPISGHTALYWYRQSLGQGLEFLIYFQGNSAPDKSGLPSDRFSAERTGGSVSTLTIQRTQQEDSAVYLCASSRKTQETQYFGPGTRLLVL.

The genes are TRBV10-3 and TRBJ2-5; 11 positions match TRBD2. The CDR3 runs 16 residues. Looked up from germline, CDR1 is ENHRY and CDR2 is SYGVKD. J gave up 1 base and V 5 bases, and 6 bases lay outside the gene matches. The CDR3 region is CAISKTSGGVQETQYF. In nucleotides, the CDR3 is TGTGCCATCAGTAAAACTAGCGGGGGAGTCCAAGAGACCCAGTACTTC.

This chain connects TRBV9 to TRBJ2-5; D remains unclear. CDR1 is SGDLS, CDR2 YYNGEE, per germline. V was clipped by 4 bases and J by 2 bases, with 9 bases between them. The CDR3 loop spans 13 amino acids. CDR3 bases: TGTGCCAGCAGCTTCACCTCGCAAGAGACCCAGTACTTC. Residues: CASSFTSQETQYF. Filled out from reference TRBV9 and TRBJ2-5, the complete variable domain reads DSGVTQTPKHLITATGQRVTLRCSPRSGDLSVYWYQQSLDQGLQFLIQYYNGEERAKGNILERFSAQQFPDLHSELNLSSLELGDSALYFCASSFTSQETQYFGPGTRLLVL.

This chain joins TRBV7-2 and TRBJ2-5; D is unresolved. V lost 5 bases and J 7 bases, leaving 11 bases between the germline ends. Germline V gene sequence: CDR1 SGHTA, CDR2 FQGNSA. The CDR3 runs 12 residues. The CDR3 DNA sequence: TGTGCCAGCAGCCAACCCATGGGGACCCAGTACTTC. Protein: CASSQPMGTQYF.

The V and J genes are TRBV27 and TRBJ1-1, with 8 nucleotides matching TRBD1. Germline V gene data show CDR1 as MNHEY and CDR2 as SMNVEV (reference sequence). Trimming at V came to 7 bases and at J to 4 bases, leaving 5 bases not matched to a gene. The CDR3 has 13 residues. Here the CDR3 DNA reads TGTGCCAGCAAAGGACAGGGCGGCACTGAAGCTTTCTTT. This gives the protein CASKGQGGTEAFF.

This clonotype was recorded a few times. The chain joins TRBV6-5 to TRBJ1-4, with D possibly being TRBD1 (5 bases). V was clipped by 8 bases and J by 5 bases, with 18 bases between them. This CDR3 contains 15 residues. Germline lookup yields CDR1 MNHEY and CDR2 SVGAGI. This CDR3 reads CASQSVTDGNEKLFF. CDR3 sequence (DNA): TGTGCCAGCCAATCTGTGACAGACGGAAATGAAAAACTGTTTTTT.

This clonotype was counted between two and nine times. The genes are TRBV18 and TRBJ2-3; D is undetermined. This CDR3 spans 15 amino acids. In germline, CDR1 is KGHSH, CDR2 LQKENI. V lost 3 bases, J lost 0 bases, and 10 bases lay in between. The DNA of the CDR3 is TGTGCCAGCTCACCCGTACCCCTCAGCACAGATACGCAGTATTTT. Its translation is CASSPVPLSTDTQYF.

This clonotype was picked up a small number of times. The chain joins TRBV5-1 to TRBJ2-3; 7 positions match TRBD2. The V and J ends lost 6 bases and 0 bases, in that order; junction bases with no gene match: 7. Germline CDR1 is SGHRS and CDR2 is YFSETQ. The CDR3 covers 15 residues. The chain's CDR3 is CASTTGGASTDTQYF. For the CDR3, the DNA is TGCGCCAGCACCACGGGAGGAGCTAGCACAGATACGCAGTATTTT.

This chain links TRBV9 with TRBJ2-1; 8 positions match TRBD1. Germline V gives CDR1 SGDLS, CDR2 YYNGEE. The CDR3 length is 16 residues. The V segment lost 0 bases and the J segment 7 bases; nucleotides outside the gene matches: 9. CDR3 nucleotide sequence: TGTGCCAGCAGCGTAGCTACCAGGGGGCGGCTTAATGAGCAGTTCTTC. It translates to CASSVATRGRLNEQFF.

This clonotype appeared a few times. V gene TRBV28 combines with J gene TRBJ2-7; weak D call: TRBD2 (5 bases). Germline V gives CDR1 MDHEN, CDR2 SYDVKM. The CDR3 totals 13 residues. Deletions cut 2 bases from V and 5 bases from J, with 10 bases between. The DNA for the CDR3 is TGTGCCAGCAGTTTAGTAGGAGGAGACGAGCAGTACGTC. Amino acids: CASSLVGGDEQYV.

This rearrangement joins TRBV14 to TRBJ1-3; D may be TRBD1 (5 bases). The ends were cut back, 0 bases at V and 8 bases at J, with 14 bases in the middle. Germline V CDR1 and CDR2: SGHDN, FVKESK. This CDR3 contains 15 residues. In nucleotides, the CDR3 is TGTGCCAGCAGCCAAGAGTGGAATCAGGGAGACACCATATATTTT. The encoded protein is CASSQEWNQGDTIYF.

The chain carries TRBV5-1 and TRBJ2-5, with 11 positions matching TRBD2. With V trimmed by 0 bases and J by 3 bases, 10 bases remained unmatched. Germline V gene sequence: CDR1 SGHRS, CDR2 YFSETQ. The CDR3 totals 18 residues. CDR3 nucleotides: TGCGCCAGCAGCTTGGCTAGATCCGGGACTAGCGGCGAAGAGACCCAGTACTTC. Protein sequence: CASSLARSGTSGEETQYF.